This T cell receptor beta chain was obtained from a study of blood T cell repertoires in COVID-19. The CDR3 runs 17 residues. Repertoires were generated with immunoSEQ multiplex PCR, while TCRdb's copy carries only in-frame clones and drops some. The table has approximately 170,000 clones, around 84% seen once. Sequencing used peripheral blood. The receptor was isolated from a woman of 80 years or more with COVID-19, enrolled during active disease. The J gene is TRBJ2-7, the V gene TRBV12-1; the table's D call TRBD2 went unverified against the DNA. TRBV12-1 is a known pseudogene. CDR3 DNA: TGTGCCAGCAGCTCTTCCCTCGGCGGGAGGGGATCCTACGAGCAGTACTTC. Protein product: CASSSSLGGRGSYEQYF.